A single sample gave rise to the 29 T cell receptor beta chains below, sequenced in a study of T cells in Graves' hyperthyroidism and ophthalmopathy. Using RNA transcripts as the source, TCR beta CDR3 regions were amplified. With the HTBI primer set, the TCR CDR3 went through a first round of RT-PCR. One entry per CDR3 protein, called by TCRdb with MiXCR from the multiplex PCR reads. The profile shows about 500,000 distinct CDR3 sequences, approximately 15% of them singletons. Sequencing was performed on blood. The origin of the receptors is a woman between 18 and 29 years old with Graves' hyperthyroidism.

There are a few counts of this clonotype. The chain employs TRBV6-1 and TRBJ2-3; 7 positions match TRBD2. The CDR3 spans 14 residues. V was clipped by 6 bases and J by 4 bases; unmatched bases: 7. The germline V gene has CDR1 MNHNS and CDR2 SASEGT. The CDR3 DNA reads TGTGCCAGCAGGCGGGAGACTAGCTCAGATACGCAGTATTTT. Amino acids: CASRRETSSDTQYF.

Comments on this clonotype: This sequence may be a read error, since a much larger clone differs from it by one base. The chain joins TRBV5-1 to TRBJ2-7; 8 bases fit TRBD2. J gave up 7 bases and V 0 bases, and 18 bases lay outside the gene matches. The CDR3 sequence is 18 residues long. CDR1 and CDR2 (germline): SGHRS, YFSETQ. The CDR3 region is CASSLGVSSGSRVGEQYF. CDR3 nucleotide sequence: TGCGCCAGCAGCTTGGGGGTCTCAAGCGGGAGCCGAGTGGGGGAGCAGTACTTC.

This chain links TRBV18 with TRBJ2-3; 8 bases fit TRBD1. Trimming removed 8 bases from V and 2 bases from J; junction bases left unmatched: 3. This CDR3 has 13 residues. CDR1 is KGHSH, CDR2 LQKENI, per germline. The CDR3 sequence is CASQTGATDTQYF. CDR3 nucleotide sequence: TGTGCCAGCCAGACAGGGGCCACAGATACGCAGTATTTT.

At least ten counts were recorded for this clonotype. The V gene is TRBV9, the J gene TRBJ2-7; 9 bases are a match to TRBD2. This CDR3 contains 14 residues. Germline V lookup: CDR1 SGDLS, CDR2 YYNGEE. Trimming at V came to 0 bases and at J to 2 bases, leaving 0 bases not matched to a gene. CDR3 in DNA: TGTGCCAGCAGCGTAGTAGCGGGAGCCTACGAGCAGTACTTC. This sequence encodes CASSVVAGAYEQYF.

Ten or more counts support this clonotype. This chain joins TRBV7-9 and TRBJ1-1; TRBD1 might be the D (6 bases). V shed 5 bases and J shed 0 bases, with 10 bases lying between them. CDR3 length equals 14 residues. Germline CDR1 and CDR2: SEHNR and FQNEAQ (reference sequence). CDR3 region: CASSGGPMNTEAFF. CDR3 nucleotide sequence: TGTGCCAGCAGCGGGGGCCCGATGAACACTGAAGCTTTCTTT.

This clonotype has a count of ten or more. The chain links TRBV3-1 to TRBJ1-1, with D tentatively TRBD1 (5 bases). Trimming removed 4 bases at V and 0 bases at J, with 15 bases between. CDR3 length equals 16 residues. Germline V gene lookup returns CDR1 LGHDT and CDR2 YNNKEL (reference sequence). Written as DNA, the CDR3 is TGTGCCAGCAGCCCGCTATTCGGGGGACTGAACACTGAAGCTTTCTTT. As protein: CASSPLFGGLNTEAFF.

In this sample, this clonotype turned up many times. V gene TRBV7-2 combines with J gene TRBJ1-6; perhaps TRBD1 as D (6 bases). V lost 7 bases to trimming and J lost 2 bases, with 18 bases between them. Germline V gene data show CDR1 as SGHTA and CDR2 as FQGNSA. The CDR3 is 17 residues long. The CDR3 sequence is CASNLDWTAPYNSPLHF. CDR3 sequence (DNA): TGTGCCAGCAACCTCGACTGGACAGCCCCCTATAATTCACCCCTCCACTTT.

Concerning this clonotype: A much bigger clone sits one base away, suggesting this may be a read error. The V gene is TRBV7-6, the J gene TRBJ2-5; weak D call: TRBD2 (5 bases). The ends were cut back, 1 base at V and 4 bases at J, with 16 bases in the middle. The length of the CDR3 is 16 residues. Germline CDR1 reads SGHVS; CDR2 reads FNYEAQ. CDR3 amino acids: CASSLDERGWAETQYF. CDR3 bases: TGTGCCAGCAGCTTAGACGAACGCGGGTGGGCAGAGACCCAGTACTTC.

V gene TRBV5-1 combines with J gene TRBJ1-3, with D unresolved. The ends were cut back, 0 bases at V and 0 bases at J, with 13 bases in the middle. CDR3 size: 17 residues. CDR1 SGHRS and CDR2 YFSETQ come from the germline V gene. As DNA, the CDR3 is TGCGCCAGCAGCTTGGCCTATATGGAGAGCTCTGGAAACACCATATATTTT. Protein: CASSLAYMESSGNTIYF.

This clonotype was seen ten or more times. The chain uses TRBV10-3 and TRBJ1-5, with D perhaps matching TRBD1 (5 bases). Germline CDR1 reads ENHRY; CDR2 reads SYGVKD. This CDR3 contains 14 residues. Trimming shortened V by 7 bases and J by 3 bases, and 13 bases separated the two germline ends. DNA for the CDR3: TGTGCCATCAAGGGCTGGGGGAACAATCAGCCCCAGCATTTT. The encoded protein is CAIKGWGNNQPQHF.

This clonotype was counted many times. The chain employs TRBV12-3 or TRBV12-4 and TRBJ1-5; D is ambiguous. CDR3 length: 12 amino acids. V gave up 7 bases and J gave up 0 bases, with 4 bases separating them. DNA of the CDR3: TGTGCCAGCACCGATAGCAATCAGCCCCAGCATTTT. The encoded protein is CASTDSNQPQHF.

The rearrangement uses TRBV18 and TRBJ2-3; maybe TRBD1 (5 bases). Trimming left V 1 base short and J 6 bases short, with 23 bases between. CDR1 and CDR2 (germline): KGHSH, LQKENI. The CDR3 is 18 residues long. The CDR3 nucleotides read TGTGCCAGCTCACCACTGGTTCGATCGGCAGGGTCGCCGGATACGCAGTATTTT. It translates to CASSPLVRSAGSPDTQYF.

This clonotype has a count of ten or more. This rearrangement joins TRBV19 to TRBJ1-2; no clear D gene. CDR3 length: 15 residues. Germline V gene data show CDR1 as LNHDA and CDR2 as SQIVND (reference sequence). Trimming stripped 7 bases from V and 6 bases from J, with 21 bases between. CDR3 DNA: TGTGCCAGTACCGCTAATACCGCCAGTTCGAATGGCTACACCTTC. It codes for CASTANTASSNGYTF.

This clonotype was found a few times. CDR3 bases: TGTGCCAGCAGTTACATCGAGACAGGGGACGAGCAGTACGTC. Its protein product is CASSYIETGDEQYV. This rearrangement joins TRBV6-6 to TRBJ2-7; 8 positions agree with TRBD1. The CDR3 extends over 14 amino acids. The V segment lost 2 bases and the J segment 5 bases; nucleotides outside the gene matches: 5. Germline CDR1 MNHNY, CDR2 SVGAGI (reference sequence).

In regard to this clonotype: This may be a read error, as it is one base from a much larger clone. The CDR3 sequence: CASTHLGQEGRETQYF. For the CDR3, the DNA is TGTGCCAGCACTCACCTTGGGCAGGAGGGTCGGGAGACCCAGTACTTC. V usage is TRBV6-1 and J usage is TRBJ2-5, with TRBD2 as a possible D gene (6 bases). This CDR3 contains 16 residues. Trimming took 7 bases from V and 5 from J, leaving 23 bases between them. Germline V gene sequence: CDR1 MNHNS, CDR2 SASEGT.

This clonotype was observed a handful of times. V gene TRBV20-1 combines with J gene TRBJ2-5, with D unclear. The V gene's germline CDR1 is DFQATT and CDR2 SNEGSKA (reference sequence). V lost 4 bases, J lost 3 bases, and 6 bases lay in between. The CDR3 runs to 11 residues. CDR3 sequence: CSANFEETQYF. DNA for the CDR3: TGCAGTGCTAACTTTGAAGAGACCCAGTACTTC.

This clonotype was observed at least ten times. This chain links TRBV20-1 with TRBJ2-1; 7 bases match TRBD2. The germline V gene encodes CDR1 DFQATT and CDR2 SNEGSKA (reference sequence). The CDR3 is 17 residues long. With 1 base clipped from V and 1 base from J, the junction kept 10 bases outside the gene matches. The CDR3 here is CSARVRGAGKSYNEQFF. The CDR3 coding sequence is TGCAGTGCTAGAGTTAGGGGAGCGGGAAAGTCCTACAATGAGCAGTTCTTC.

This clonotype was detected many times. V usage is TRBV10-1 and J usage is TRBJ1-5; tentatively, D is TRBD1 (5 bases). CDR3 length: 13 amino acids. Looked up from germline, CDR1 is WNHNN and CDR2 is SYGVQD (reference sequence). Trimming removed 2 bases at V and 4 bases at J, with 6 bases between. The CDR3 sequence is CASSEGTNQPQHF. CDR3 coding DNA: TGCGCCAGCAGTGAGGGGACTAATCAGCCCCAGCATTTT.

The chain has TRBV12-3 or TRBV12-4 and TRBJ2-2; TRBD2 agrees at 9 bases. The CDR3 length is 17 residues. Trimming removed 1 base from V and 6 bases from J; junction bases left unmatched: 9. The CDR3 bases are TGTGCCAGCAGTTTAGGCGGATTTAGCGGGAGAGCCGGGGAGCTGTTTTTT. Its translation is CASSLGGFSGRAGELFF.

This clonotype was observed many times. The rearrangement joins TRBV12-5 to TRBJ1-2; D possibly corresponds to TRBD1 (5 bases). Germline CDR1 and CDR2: LGHNT and FRNRAP. V was clipped by 4 bases and J by 0 bases, with 12 bases between them. This CDR3 comprises 15 residues. The CDR3, as DNA: TGTGCTAGTGGTTCCCCGACAGAACCTAACTATGGCTACACCTTC. Its translation: CASGSPTEPNYGYTF. Full variable domain (remainder filled in from reference TRBV12-5 and TRBJ1-2): DARVTQTPRHKVTEMGQEVTMRCQPILGHNTVFWYRQTMMQGLELLAYFRNRAPLDDSGMPKDRFSAEMPDATLATLKIQPSEPRDSAVYFCASGSPTEPNYGYTFGSGTRLTVV.

Many counts were recorded for this clonotype. The V call is TRBV5-1, the J call TRBJ2-7; 10 nucleotides line up with TRBD1. Germline-derived CDR1 and CDR2 are SGHRS and YFSETQ. This CDR3 is built from 13 residues. V shed 3 bases and J 7 bases; nucleotides not matched to a gene: 4. In nucleotides, the CDR3 is TGCGCCAGCAGCTACGGACAGGGGGGAGAGCAGTACGTC. Translating gives CASSYGQGGEQYV.

This clonotype came up a few times. The rearrangement uses TRBV12-3 or TRBV12-4 and TRBJ2-1; 7 bases fit TRBD1. Trimming took 3 bases from V and 5 from J; bases not matched to a gene: 7. This CDR3 contains 15 residues. The CDR3: CASSLSGGPHNEQFF. The CDR3 DNA reads as TGTGCCAGCAGTTTGTCAGGGGGTCCACACAATGAGCAGTTCTTC.

CDR3 nucleotides: TGCAGCGTTGTGGGACAGGATGGGACTAGCGGGAGCGGTGGGGTCCTGACTTTC. This codes for CSVVGQDGTSGSGGVLTF. This chain joins TRBV29-1 and TRBJ2-6, with 14 positions matching TRBD2. With 4 bases clipped from V and 13 bases from J, the junction kept 18 bases outside the gene matches. This CDR3 has 18 residues. Germline CDR1 is SQVTM and CDR2 is ANQGSEA.

In this sample, this clonotype turned up many times. This chain joins TRBV15 and TRBJ2-5; D might be TRBD1 or TRBD2, each matching 7 bases. From germline, CDR1 is LNHNV and CDR2 YYDKDF (reference sequence). The CDR3 is 16 residues long. V was cut by 8 bases and J by 0 bases, with 19 bases left in between. CDR3 sequence (DNA): TGTGCCACCGGAGGAGCGGGACAGTCGTACCAAGAGACCCAGTACTTC. Translation gives CATGGAGQSYQETQYF.

The chain uses TRBV18 and TRBJ2-1; maybe TRBD2 (5 bases). Germline V gene sequence: CDR1 KGHSH, CDR2 LQKENI. The CDR3 is made up of 14 amino acids. Deletions cut 0 bases from V and 10 bases from J, with 13 bases between. As DNA, the CDR3 is TGTGCCAGCTCACCACCACCTCAGAGGGAGGAGCAGTTCTTC. Translation: CASSPPPQREEQFF.

This clonotype occurred many times. The genes are TRBV28 and TRBJ2-3, with 7 nucleotides matching TRBD2. The CDR3 totals 18 residues. Germline lookup yields CDR1 MDHEN and CDR2 SYDVKM. V shed 2 bases, J shed 8 bases, and the junction held 19 bases outside the gene matches. CDR3 nucleotide sequence: TGTGCCAGCAGTTTACCCCCTGGTGTGAGCGGGGTCCCAGTTACGCAGTATTTT. Protein sequence: CASSLPPGVSGVPVTQYF.

The J gene is TRBJ1-4, the V gene TRBV6-1; D call uncertain. The germline V gene encodes CDR1 MNHNS and CDR2 SASEGT. The V end lost 6 bases, the J end lost 7 bases, and 12 bases lay between the germline ends. The CDR3 loop spans 13 amino acids. The CDR3 nucleotides read TGTGCCAGCAGGGTGACACTTCGTGAAAAACTGTTTTTT. This gives the protein CASRVTLREKLFF.

The chain links TRBV6-1 to TRBJ2-3; 10 nucleotides match TRBD2. With V trimmed by 9 bases and J by 4 bases, 4 bases remained unmatched. Germline V gene lookup returns CDR1 MNHNS and CDR2 SASEGT. This CDR3 has 13 residues. The CDR3 spells CASGLAAPDTQYF. For the CDR3, the DNA is TGTGCCAGTGGACTAGCGGCCCCAGATACGCAGTATTTT.

Ten or more counts support this clonotype. The V and J genes are TRBV19 and TRBJ2-7, with D tentatively TRBD1 or TRBD2 (5 bases each). Trimming left V 3 bases short and J 7 bases short, with 10 bases between. This CDR3 region has 12 residues. In germline, CDR1 is LNHDA, CDR2 SQIVND (reference sequence). Here the CDR3 DNA reads TGTGCCAGTAGTATTTTGGGGGATGAGCAGTACTTC. Translated: CASSILGDEQYF.